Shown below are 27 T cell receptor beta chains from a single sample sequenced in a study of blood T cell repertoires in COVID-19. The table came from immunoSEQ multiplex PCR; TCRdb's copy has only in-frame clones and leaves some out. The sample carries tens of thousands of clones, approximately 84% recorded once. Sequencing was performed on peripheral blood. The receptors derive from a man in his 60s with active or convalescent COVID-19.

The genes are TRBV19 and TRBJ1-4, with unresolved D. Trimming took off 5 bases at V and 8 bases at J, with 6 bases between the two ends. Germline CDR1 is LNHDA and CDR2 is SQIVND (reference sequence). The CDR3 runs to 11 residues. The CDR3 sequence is CASSHTEKLFF. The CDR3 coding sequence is TGTGCCAGTAGTCACACGGAAAAACTGTTTTTT.

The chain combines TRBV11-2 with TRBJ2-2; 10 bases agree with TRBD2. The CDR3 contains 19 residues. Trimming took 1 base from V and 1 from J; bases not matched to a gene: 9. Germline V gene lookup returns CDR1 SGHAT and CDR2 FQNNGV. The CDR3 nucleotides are TGTGCCAGCAGCTTAGTGAGTCTAGCGGGGGCCAAGAACACCGGGGAGCTGTTTTTT. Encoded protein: CASSLVSLAGAKNTGELFF. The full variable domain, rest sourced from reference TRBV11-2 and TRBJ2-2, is EAGVAQSPRYKIIEKRQSVAFWCNPISGHATLYWYQQILGQGPKLLIQFQNNGVVDDSQLPKDRFSAERLKGVDSTLKIQPAKLEDSAVYLCASSLVSLAGAKNTGELFFGEGSRLTVL.

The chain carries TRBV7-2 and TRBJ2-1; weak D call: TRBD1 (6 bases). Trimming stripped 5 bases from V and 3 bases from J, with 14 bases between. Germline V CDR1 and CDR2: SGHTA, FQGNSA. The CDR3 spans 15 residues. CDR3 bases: TGTGCCAGCAGCCGCCAAGGACAGTACTACAATGAGCAGTTCTTC. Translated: CASSRQGQYYNEQFF.

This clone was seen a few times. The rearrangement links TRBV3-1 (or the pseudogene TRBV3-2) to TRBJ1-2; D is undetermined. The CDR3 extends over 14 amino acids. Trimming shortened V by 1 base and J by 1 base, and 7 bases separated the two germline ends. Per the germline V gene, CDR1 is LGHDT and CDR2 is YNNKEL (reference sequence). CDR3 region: CASSQGQFNYGYTF. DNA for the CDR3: TGTGCCAGCAGCCAAGGGCAGTTTAACTATGGCTACACCTTC.

The CDR3 sequence: CATSDFRGSGYTF. CDR3 nucleotide sequence: TGTGCCACCAGTGATTTTCGGGGGTCTGGCTACACCTTC. The gene calls are TRBV24-1 and TRBJ1-2; D is possibly TRBD1 (5 bases). V dropped 1 base and J dropped 7 bases, with 9 bases sitting between them. The CDR3 is 13 amino acids. Looked up from germline, CDR1 is KGHDR and CDR2 is SFDVKD.

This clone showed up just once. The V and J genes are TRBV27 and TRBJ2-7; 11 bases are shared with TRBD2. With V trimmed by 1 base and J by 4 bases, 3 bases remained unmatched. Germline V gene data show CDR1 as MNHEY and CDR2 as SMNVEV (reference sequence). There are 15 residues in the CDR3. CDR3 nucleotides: TGTGCCAGCAGTTTATTAGCGGGGGGGCCTTACGAGCAGTACTTC. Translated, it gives CASSLLAGGPYEQYF.

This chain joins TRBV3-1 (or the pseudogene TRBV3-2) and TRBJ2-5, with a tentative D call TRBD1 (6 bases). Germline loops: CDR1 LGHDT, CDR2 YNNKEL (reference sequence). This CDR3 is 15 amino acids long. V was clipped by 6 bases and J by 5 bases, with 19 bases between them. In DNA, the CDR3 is TGTGCCAGCAGGCACTCGGGCAGGGGTAGGGAGACCCAGTACTTC. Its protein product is CASRHSGRGRETQYF.

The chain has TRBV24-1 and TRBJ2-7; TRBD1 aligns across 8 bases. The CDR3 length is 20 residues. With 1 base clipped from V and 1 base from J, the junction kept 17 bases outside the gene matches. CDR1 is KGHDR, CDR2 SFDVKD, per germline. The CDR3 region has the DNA TGTGCCACCAGTGATTTAGGCAGGGGGCAGGGATCCTCCGGATCCTACGAGCAGTACTTC. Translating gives CATSDLGRGQGSSGSYEQYF.

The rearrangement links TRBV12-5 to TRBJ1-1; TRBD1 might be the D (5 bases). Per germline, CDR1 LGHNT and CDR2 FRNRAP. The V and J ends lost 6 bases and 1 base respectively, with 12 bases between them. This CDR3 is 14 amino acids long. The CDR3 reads CASGRGSTNTEAFF. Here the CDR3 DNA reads TGTGCTAGTGGGCGGGGGTCAACGAACACTGAAGCTTTCTTT.

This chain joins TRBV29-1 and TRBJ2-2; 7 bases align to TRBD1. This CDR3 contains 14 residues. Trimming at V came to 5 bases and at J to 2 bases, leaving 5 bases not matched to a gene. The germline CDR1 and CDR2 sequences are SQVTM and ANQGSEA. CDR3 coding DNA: TGCAGCGTTCAGGGGGACAGAAACACCGGGGAGCTGTTTTTT. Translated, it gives CSVQGDRNTGELFF.

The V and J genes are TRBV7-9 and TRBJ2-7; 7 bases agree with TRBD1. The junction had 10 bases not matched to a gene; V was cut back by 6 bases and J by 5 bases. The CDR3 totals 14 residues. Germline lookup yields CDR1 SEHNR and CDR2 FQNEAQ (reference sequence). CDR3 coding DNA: TGTGCCAGCAGTTCCAACAGGGGATCGGACGAGCAGTACTTC. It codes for CASSSNRGSDEQYF.

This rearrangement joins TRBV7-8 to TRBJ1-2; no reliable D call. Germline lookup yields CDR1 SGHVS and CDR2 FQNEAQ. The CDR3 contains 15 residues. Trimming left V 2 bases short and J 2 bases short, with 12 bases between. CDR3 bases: TGTGCCAGCAGCTTATTGTTGCCAGGCAACTATGGCTACACCTTC. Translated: CASSLLLPGNYGYTF. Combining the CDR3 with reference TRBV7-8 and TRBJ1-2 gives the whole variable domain GAGVSQSPRYKVAKRGQDVALRCDPISGHVSLFWYQQALGQGPEFLTYFQNEAQLDKSGLPSDRFFAERPEGSVSTLKIQRTQQEDSAVYLCASSLLLPGNYGYTFGSGTRLTVV.

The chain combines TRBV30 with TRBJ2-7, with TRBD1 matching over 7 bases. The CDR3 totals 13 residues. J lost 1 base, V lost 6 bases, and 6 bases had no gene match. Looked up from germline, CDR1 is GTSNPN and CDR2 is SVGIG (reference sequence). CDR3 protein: CACHTGESYEQYF. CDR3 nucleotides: TGTGCCTGCCATACAGGGGAGTCCTACGAGCAGTACTTC. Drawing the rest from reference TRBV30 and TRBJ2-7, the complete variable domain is SQTIHQWPATLVQPVGSPLSLECTVEGTSNPNLYWYRQAAGRGLQLLFYSVGIGQISSEVPQNLSASRPQDRQFILSSKKLLLSDSGFYLCACHTGESYEQYFGPGTRLTVT.

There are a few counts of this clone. In DNA form, the CDR3 reads TGTGCCAGTGGAGAGACCCGCCGTAAGTACACTGAAGCTTTCTTT. Translation gives CASGETRRKYTEAFF. J is TRBJ1-1 and V is TRBV19; no firm D call. Deletions cut 8 bases from V and 3 bases from J, with 19 bases between. Germline V gene sequence: CDR1 LNHDA, CDR2 SQIVND (reference sequence). This CDR3 has 15 amino acids.

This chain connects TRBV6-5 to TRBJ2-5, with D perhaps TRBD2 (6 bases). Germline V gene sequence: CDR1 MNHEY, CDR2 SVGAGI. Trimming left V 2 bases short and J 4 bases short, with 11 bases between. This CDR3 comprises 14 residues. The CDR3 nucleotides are TGTGCCAGCAGTTACAGGGAGGCGGCAGAGACCCAGTACTTC. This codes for CASSYREAAETQYF.

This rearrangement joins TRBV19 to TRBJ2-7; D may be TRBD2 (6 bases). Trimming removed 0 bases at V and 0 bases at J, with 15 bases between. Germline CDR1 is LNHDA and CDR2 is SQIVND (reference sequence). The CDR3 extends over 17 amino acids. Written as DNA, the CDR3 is TGTGCCAGTAGTATAGATTTCCAGGGACTGAGCTCCTACGAGCAGTACTTC. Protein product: CASSIDFQGLSSYEQYF.

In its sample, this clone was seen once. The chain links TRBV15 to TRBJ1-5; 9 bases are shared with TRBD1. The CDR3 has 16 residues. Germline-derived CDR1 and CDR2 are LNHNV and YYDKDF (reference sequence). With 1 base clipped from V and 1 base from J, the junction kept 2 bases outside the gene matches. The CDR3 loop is CATSRGGTGSNQPQHF. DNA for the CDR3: TGTGCCACCAGCAGAGGCGGGACAGGGAGCAATCAGCCCCAGCATTTT.

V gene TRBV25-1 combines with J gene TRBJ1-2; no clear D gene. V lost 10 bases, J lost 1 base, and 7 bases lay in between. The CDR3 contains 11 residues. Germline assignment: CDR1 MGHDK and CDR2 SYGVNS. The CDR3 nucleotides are TGTGCCACACAATTTAACTATGGCTACACCTTC. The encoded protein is CATQFNYGYTF.

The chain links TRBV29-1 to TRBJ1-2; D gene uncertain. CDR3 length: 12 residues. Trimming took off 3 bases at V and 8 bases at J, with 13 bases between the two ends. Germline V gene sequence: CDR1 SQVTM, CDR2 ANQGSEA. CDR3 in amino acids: CSVDDTLEGYTF. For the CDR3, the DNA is TGCAGCGTTGATGACACCCTCGAGGGCTACACCTTC. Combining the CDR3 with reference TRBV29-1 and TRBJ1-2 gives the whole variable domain SAVISQKPSRDICQRGTSLTIQCQVDSQVTMMFWYRQQPGQSLTLIATANQGSEATYESGFVIDKFPISRPNLTFSTLTVSNMSPEDSSIYLCSVDDTLEGYTFGSGTRLTVV.

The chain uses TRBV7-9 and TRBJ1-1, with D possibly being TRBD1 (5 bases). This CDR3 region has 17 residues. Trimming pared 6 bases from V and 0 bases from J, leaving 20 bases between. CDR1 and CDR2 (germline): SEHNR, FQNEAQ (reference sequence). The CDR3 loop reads CASRTPGYRLMNTEAFF. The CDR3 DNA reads TGTGCCAGCAGGACTCCAGGGTATCGCCTCATGAACACTGAAGCTTTCTTT.

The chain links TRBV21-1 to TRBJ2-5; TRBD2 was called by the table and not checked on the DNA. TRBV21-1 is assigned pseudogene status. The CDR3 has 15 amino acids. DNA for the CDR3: TGTGCCAGCAGCAAAATGCGGGGGGGGGAAGAGACCCAGTACTTC. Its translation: CASSKMRGGEETQYF.

CDR3 region: CARPPGVGLMYEQYF. CDR3 nucleotides: TGTGCCAGACCCCCCGGGGTGGGCTTAATGTACGAGCAGTACTTC. The chain couples TRBV24-1 to TRBJ2-7; tentative D call: TRBD2 (5 bases). V was shortened by 11 bases and J by 4 bases, with 23 bases between the two germline ends. This CDR3 spans 15 amino acids. Germline values: CDR1 KGHDR, CDR2 SFDVKD.

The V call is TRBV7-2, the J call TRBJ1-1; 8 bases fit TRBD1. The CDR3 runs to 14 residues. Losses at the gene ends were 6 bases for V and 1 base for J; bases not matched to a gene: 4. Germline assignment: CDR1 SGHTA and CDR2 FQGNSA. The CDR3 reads CASRRQGTNTEAFF. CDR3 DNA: TGTGCCAGCAGAAGACAGGGGACGAACACTGAAGCTTTCTTT.

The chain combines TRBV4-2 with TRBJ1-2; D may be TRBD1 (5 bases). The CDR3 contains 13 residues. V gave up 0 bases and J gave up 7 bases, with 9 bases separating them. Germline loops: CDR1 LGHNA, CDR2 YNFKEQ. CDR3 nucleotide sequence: TGTGCCAGCAGCCAAGATTTGGGGGGTGGCTACACCTTC. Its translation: CASSQDLGGGYTF.

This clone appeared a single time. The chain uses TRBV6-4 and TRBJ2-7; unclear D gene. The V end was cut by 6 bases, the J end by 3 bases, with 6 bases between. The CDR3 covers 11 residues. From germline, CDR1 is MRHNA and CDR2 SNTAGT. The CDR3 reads CASSSNYEQYF. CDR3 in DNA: TGTGCCAGCAGCTCTAACTACGAGCAGTACTTC.

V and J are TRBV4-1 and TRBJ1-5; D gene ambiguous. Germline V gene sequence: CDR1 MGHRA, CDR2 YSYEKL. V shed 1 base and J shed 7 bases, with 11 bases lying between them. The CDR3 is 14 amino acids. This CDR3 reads CASSQVPAEQPQHF. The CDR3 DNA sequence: TGCGCCAGCAGCCAAGTTCCGGCGGAACAGCCCCAGCATTTT.

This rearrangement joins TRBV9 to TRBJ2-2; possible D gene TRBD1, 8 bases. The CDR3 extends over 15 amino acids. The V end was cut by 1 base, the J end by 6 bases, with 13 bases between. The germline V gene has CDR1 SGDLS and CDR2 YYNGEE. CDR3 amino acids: CASSVTQGGAGELFF. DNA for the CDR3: TGTGCCAGCAGCGTAACACAGGGGGGGGCCGGGGAGCTGTTTTTT.